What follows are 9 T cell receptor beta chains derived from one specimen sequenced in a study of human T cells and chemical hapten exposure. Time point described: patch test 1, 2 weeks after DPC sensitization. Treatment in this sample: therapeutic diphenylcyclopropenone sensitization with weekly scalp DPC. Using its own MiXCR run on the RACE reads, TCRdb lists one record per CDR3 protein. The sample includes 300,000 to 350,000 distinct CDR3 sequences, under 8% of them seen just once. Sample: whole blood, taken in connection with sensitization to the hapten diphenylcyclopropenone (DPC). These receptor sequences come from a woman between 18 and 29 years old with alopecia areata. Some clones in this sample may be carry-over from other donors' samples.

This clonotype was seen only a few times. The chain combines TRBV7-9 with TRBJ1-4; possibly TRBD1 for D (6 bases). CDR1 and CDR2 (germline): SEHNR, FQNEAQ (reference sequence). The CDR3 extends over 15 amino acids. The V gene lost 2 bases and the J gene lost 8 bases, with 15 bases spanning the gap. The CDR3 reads CASSLIDRQWEKLFF. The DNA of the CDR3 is TGTGCCAGCAGCTTAATTGACAGGCAATGGGAAAAACTGTTTTTT.

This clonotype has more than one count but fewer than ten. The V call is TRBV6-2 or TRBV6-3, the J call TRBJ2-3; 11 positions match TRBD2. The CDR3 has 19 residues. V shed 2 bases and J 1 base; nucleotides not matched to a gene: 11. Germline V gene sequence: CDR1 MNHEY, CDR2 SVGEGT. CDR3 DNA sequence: TGTGCCAGCAGTTACAATCCTAGCGGGGGGCCGGCCGGCACAGATACGCAGTATTTT. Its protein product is CASSYNPSGGPAGTDTQYF.

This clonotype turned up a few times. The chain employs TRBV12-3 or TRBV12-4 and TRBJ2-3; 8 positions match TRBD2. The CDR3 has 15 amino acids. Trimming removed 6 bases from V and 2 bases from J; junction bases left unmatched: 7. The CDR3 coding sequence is TGTGCCAGCAGCCCCGGGACTAGTCCCACAGATACGCAGTATTTT. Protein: CASSPGTSPTDTQYF.

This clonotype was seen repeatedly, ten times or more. The CDR3 spells CASSGMGEYYGYTF. The CDR3, as DNA: TGTGCCAGCAGCGGGATGGGAGAATATTATGGCTACACCTTC. The rearrangement joins TRBV6-1 to TRBJ1-2; no clear D gene. The CDR3 is 14 amino acids. Germline CDR1 MNHNS, CDR2 SASEGT. V was pared by 6 bases and J by 5 bases, with 16 bases between.

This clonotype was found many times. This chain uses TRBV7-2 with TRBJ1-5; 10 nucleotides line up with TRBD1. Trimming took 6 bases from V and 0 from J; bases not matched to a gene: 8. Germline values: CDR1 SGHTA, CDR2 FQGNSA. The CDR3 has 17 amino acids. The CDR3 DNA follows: TGTGCCAGCAGACCGACAGGGGGCCTTAATAGCAATCAGCCCCAGCATTTT. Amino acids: CASRPTGGLNSNQPQHF. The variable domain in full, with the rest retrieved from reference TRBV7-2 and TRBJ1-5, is GAGVSQSPSNKVTEKGKDVELRCDPISGHTALYWYRQSLGQGLEFLIYFQGNSAPDKSGLPSDRFSAERTGGSVSTLTIQRTQQEDSAVYLCASRPTGGLNSNQPQHFGDGTRLSIL.

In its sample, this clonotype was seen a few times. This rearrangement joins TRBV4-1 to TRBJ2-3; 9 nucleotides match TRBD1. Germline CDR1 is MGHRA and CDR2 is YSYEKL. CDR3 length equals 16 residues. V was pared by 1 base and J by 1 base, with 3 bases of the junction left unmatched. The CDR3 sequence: CASSQVGTGRTDTQYF. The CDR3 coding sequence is TGCGCCAGCAGCCAAGTGGGGACAGGGCGCACAGATACGCAGTATTTT.

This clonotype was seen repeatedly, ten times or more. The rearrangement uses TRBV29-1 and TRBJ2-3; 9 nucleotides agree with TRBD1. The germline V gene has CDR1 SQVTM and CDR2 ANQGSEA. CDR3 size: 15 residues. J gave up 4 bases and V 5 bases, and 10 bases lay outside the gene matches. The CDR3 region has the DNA TGCAGCGTTCGAAAACAGGGGGCCGGCCCAGATACGCAGTATTTT. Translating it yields CSVRKQGAGPDTQYF.

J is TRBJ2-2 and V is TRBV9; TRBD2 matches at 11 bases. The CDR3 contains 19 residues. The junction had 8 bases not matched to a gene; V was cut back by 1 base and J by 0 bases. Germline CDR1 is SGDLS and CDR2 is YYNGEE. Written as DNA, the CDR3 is TGTGCCAGCAGCGTAAATCCAACTAGCGGGGGAACGAACACCGGGGAGCTGTTTTTT. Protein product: CASSVNPTSGGTNTGELFF.

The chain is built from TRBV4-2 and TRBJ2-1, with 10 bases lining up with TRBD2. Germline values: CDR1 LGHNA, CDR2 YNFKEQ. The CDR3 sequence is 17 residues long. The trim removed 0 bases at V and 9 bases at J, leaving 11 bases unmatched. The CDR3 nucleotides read TGTGCCAGCAGCCAAGATTCGGGCTCAGCGGGGGGGCCTGAGCAGTTCTTC. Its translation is CASSQDSGSAGGPEQFF.